These T cell receptor beta chains were read from a single sample in a study of blood T cell repertoires in COVID-19. Profiled with immunoSEQ multiplex PCR; TCRdb holds only in-frame clones, not every one. The sample holds approximately 50,000 clones, 70% to 85% seen once. The specimen sequenced was peripheral blood. These receptors all stem from a man aged 65-85 years with acute or convalescent COVID-19. Each CDR3 is given with its conserved first and last residue. The D gene is left open where the match is weak. Clone size is shown for a subset of rows, as once, few, many or a class of expanded clone.

v_call: TRBV7-3; d_call: TRBD1; j_call: TRBJ1-1; cdr3_length: 14; clone_size: .; cdr3_aa: CASRGQGMNTEAFF; cdr3_nt: TGTGCCAGCAGGGGACAGGGAATGAACACTGAAGCTTTCTTT
v_call: TRBV11-2; d_call: TRBD2; j_call: TRBJ2-1; cdr3_length: 19; clone_size: once; cdr3_aa: CASSLDSSAGEPSYNEQFF; cdr3_nt: TGTGCCAGCAGCTTAGATTCTTCAGCGGGGGAACCCTCCTACAATGAGCAGTTCTTC
v_call: TRBV30; d_call: .; j_call: TRBJ2-5; cdr3_length: 12; clone_size: .; cdr3_aa: CAWSINRETQYF; cdr3_nt: TGTGCCTGGAGTATAAACCGGGAGACCCAGTACTTC
v_call: TRBV12-5; d_call: .; j_call: TRBJ1-5; cdr3_length: 15; clone_size: .; cdr3_aa: CASGLGQAFNQPQHF; cdr3_nt: TGTGCTAGTGGTTTGGGGCAGGCTTTCAATCAGCCCCAGCATTTT
v_call: TRBV25-1; d_call: TRBD1; j_call: TRBJ2-3; cdr3_length: 14; clone_size: .; cdr3_aa: CASSGDRASDTQYF; cdr3_nt: TGTGCCAGCAGTGGGGACAGGGCTTCAGATACGCAGTATTTT
v_call: TRBV3-1/TRBV3-2; d_call: .; j_call: TRBJ1-4; cdr3_length: 13; clone_size: .; cdr3_aa: CASSQAQGEKLFF; cdr3_nt: TGTGCCAGCAGCCAAGCACAGGGTGAAAAACTGTTTTTT
v_call: TRBV18; d_call: TRBD2; j_call: TRBJ2-3; cdr3_length: 16; clone_size: .; cdr3_aa: CASSPGTSGGQDTQYF; cdr3_nt: TGTGCCAGCTCGCCTGGGACTAGCGGGGGACAAGATACGCAGTATTTT
v_call: TRBV7-2; d_call: TRBD2; j_call: TRBJ2-5; cdr3_length: 18; clone_size: .; cdr3_aa: CASSLEWGLAGYQETQYF; cdr3_nt: TGTGCCAGCAGCTTAGAGTGGGGACTAGCGGGGTACCAAGAGACCCAGTACTTC
v_call: TRBV5-4; d_call: TRBD2; j_call: TRBJ2-3; cdr3_length: 14; clone_size: .; cdr3_aa: CASSLGLASDTQYF; cdr3_nt: TGTGCCAGCAGCTTGGGACTAGCGTCGGATACGCAGTATTTT
v_call: TRBV4-1; d_call: .; j_call: TRBJ2-4; cdr3_length: 16; clone_size: .; cdr3_aa: CASSQAVVLAKNIQYF; cdr3_nt: TGCGCCAGCAGCCAAGCCGTAGTACTAGCCAAAAACATTCAGTACTTC
v_call: TRBV7-2; d_call: TRBD2; j_call: TRBJ2-1; cdr3_length: 18; clone_size: once; cdr3_aa: CASSPGIAGGPSYNEQFF; cdr3_nt: TGTGCCAGCAGCCCTGGGATAGCGGGAGGCCCGTCCTACAATGAGCAGTTCTTC
v_call: TRBV9; d_call: .; j_call: TRBJ2-3; cdr3_length: 13; clone_size: .; cdr3_aa: CASSGGTSDTQYF; cdr3_nt: TGTGCCAGCAGCGGAGGAACTTCAGATACGCAGTATTTT
v_call: TRBV7-3; d_call: .; j_call: TRBJ2-3; cdr3_length: 11; clone_size: .; cdr3_aa: CASRGSDTQYF; cdr3_nt: TGTGCCAGTCGGGGTTCAGATACGCAGTATTTT
v_call: TRBV6-4; d_call: .; j_call: TRBJ2-1; cdr3_length: 14; clone_size: many; cdr3_aa: CASSEVGAGYEQFF; cdr3_nt: TGTGCCAGCAGTGAAGTGGGGGCCGGGTATGAGCAGTTCTTC
v_call: TRBV7-9; d_call: .; j_call: TRBJ1-3; cdr3_length: 14; clone_size: .; cdr3_aa: CASRSGAQGNTIYF; cdr3_nt: TGTGCCAGCAGATCAGGGGCACAGGGAAACACCATATATTTT
v_call: TRBV28; d_call: .; j_call: TRBJ2-5; cdr3_length: 17; clone_size: .; cdr3_aa: CASGTQGPWARRETQYF; cdr3_nt: TGTGCCAGCGGTACGCAGGGCCCGTGGGCCCGACGGGAGACCCAGTACTTC
v_call: TRBV7-8; d_call: TRBD1; j_call: TRBJ2-7; cdr3_length: 14; clone_size: .; cdr3_aa: CASSLAVRGHEQYF; cdr3_nt: TGTGCCAGCAGCTTAGCGGTCAGGGGGCACGAGCAGTACTTC
v_call: TRBV28; d_call: .; j_call: TRBJ2-3; cdr3_length: 16; clone_size: .; cdr3_aa: CASSAGTQSSTDTQYF; cdr3_nt: TGTGCCAGCAGTGCCGGGACACAATCTAGCACAGATACGCAGTATTTT
v_call: TRBV28; d_call: TRBD2; j_call: TRBJ2-1; cdr3_length: 14; clone_size: once; cdr3_aa: CASSSGTSGNEQFF; cdr3_nt: TGTGCCAGCAGTTCGGGGACTAGCGGCAATGAGCAGTTCTTC
v_call: TRBV14; d_call: .; j_call: TRBJ2-3; cdr3_length: 13; clone_size: .; cdr3_aa: CASSQAREGTQYF; cdr3_nt: TGTGCCAGCAGCCAAGCACGCGAGGGTACGCAGTATTTT
v_call: TRBV7-2; d_call: .; j_call: TRBJ1-5; cdr3_length: 16; clone_size: .; cdr3_aa: CASSLQSRAGDQPQHF; cdr3_nt: TGTGCCAGCAGCCTTCAATCCCGGGCCGGGGATCAGCCCCAGCATTTT
v_call: TRBV6-1; d_call: TRBD1; j_call: TRBJ1-2; cdr3_length: 15; clone_size: .; cdr3_aa: CASSDPDRVVYGYTF; cdr3_nt: TGTGCCAGCAGTGACCCAGACAGGGTAGTCTATGGCTACACCTTC
v_call: TRBV28; d_call: TRBD1; j_call: TRBJ1-5; cdr3_length: 14; clone_size: .; cdr3_aa: CATDRVEGNQPQHF; cdr3_nt: TGTGCCACCGACAGGGTGGAGGGCAATCAGCCCCAGCATTTT
v_call: TRBV5-4; d_call: TRBD2; j_call: TRBJ2-2; cdr3_length: 16; clone_size: many; cdr3_aa: CASSGFSGKNTGELFF; cdr3_nt: TGTGCCAGCAGCGGGTTTAGCGGGAAGAACACCGGGGAGCTGTTTTTT
v_call: TRBV27; d_call: TRBD1; j_call: TRBJ1-2; cdr3_length: 18; clone_size: once; cdr3_aa: CASSRGREDTGGHYGYTF; cdr3_nt: TGTGCCAGCAGTCGGGGGAGGGAGGATACAGGGGGGCACTATGGCTACACCTTC
v_call: TRBV19; d_call: TRBD2; j_call: TRBJ2-3; cdr3_length: 17; clone_size: .; cdr3_aa: CASSSRTSLGVKDTQYF; cdr3_nt: TGTGCCAGTAGTTCCCGGACTAGTTTGGGGGTGAAGGATACGCAGTATTTT
v_call: TRBV28; d_call: TRBD1; j_call: TRBJ1-5; cdr3_length: 16; clone_size: once; cdr3_aa: CASSPGTGASNQPQHF; cdr3_nt: TGTGCCAGCAGCCCTGGGACAGGAGCCTCCAATCAGCCCCAGCATTTT
v_call: TRBV5-1; d_call: .; j_call: TRBJ1-1; cdr3_length: 15; clone_size: .; cdr3_aa: CASSLGSGEFAEAFF; cdr3_nt: TGCGCCAGCAGCTTGGGTTCAGGGGAGTTCGCTGAAGCTTTCTTT
v_call: TRBV5-4; d_call: TRBD2; j_call: TRBJ2-7; cdr3_length: 15; clone_size: .; cdr3_aa: CASSAGLAGVSEQYF; cdr3_nt: TGTGCCAGCAGCGCTGGACTAGCGGGAGTTTCCGAGCAGTACTTC
v_call: TRBV2; d_call: .; j_call: TRBJ1-1; cdr3_length: 14; clone_size: few; cdr3_aa: CASSLYRFRTEAFF; cdr3_nt: TGTGCCAGCAGCCTTTATCGGTTCCGCACTGAAGCTTTCTTT
v_call: TRBV3-1/TRBV3-2; d_call: .; j_call: TRBJ2-2; cdr3_length: 20; clone_size: .; cdr3_aa: CASSQDSGDKSVTKTGELFF; cdr3_nt: TGTGCCAGCAGCCAAGATTCTGGCGACAAATCCGTTACCAAAACCGGGGAGCTGTTTTTT
v_call: TRBV18; d_call: TRBD2; j_call: TRBJ2-2; cdr3_length: 14; clone_size: .; cdr3_aa: CASSESGGTGELFF; cdr3_nt: TGTGCCAGCTCAGAAAGCGGGGGCACCGGGGAGCTGTTTTTT
v_call: TRBV13; d_call: TRBD2; j_call: TRBJ2-3; cdr3_length: 17; clone_size: .; cdr3_aa: CASSPPQRETGTDTQYF; cdr3_nt: TGTGCCAGCAGCCCGCCTCAGCGGGAGACGGGCACAGATACGCAGTATTTT
v_call: TRBV14; d_call: .; j_call: TRBJ1-6; cdr3_length: 16; clone_size: once; cdr3_aa: CASSLTGTPNNSPLHF; cdr3_nt: TGTGCCAGCAGCCTGACCGGGACACCGAATAATTCACCCCTCCACTTT
v_call: TRBV11-2; d_call: .; j_call: TRBJ1-3; cdr3_length: 16; clone_size: .; cdr3_aa: CASSLVAGLSGNTIYF; cdr3_nt: TGTGCCAGCAGCTTAGTTGCAGGGCTCTCTGGAAACACCATATATTTT
v_call: TRBV5-1; d_call: .; j_call: TRBJ1-2; cdr3_length: 15; clone_size: once; cdr3_aa: CASNMGWMGARGYTF; cdr3_nt: TGCGCCAGCAACATGGGGTGGATGGGGGCGCGCGGCTACACCTTC
v_call: TRBV10-1; d_call: TRBD1; j_call: TRBJ1-3; cdr3_length: 13; clone_size: .; cdr3_aa: CASSRTGRGTIYF; cdr3_nt: TGCGCCAGCAGCCGGACAGGGAGAGGCACCATATATTTT
v_call: TRBV4-2; d_call: .; j_call: TRBJ1-1; cdr3_length: 15; clone_size: .; cdr3_aa: CASTESGFMNTEAFF; cdr3_nt: TGTGCCAGCACCGAGTCGGGGTTCATGAACACTGAAGCTTTCTTT
v_call: TRBV5-1; d_call: .; j_call: TRBJ2-2; cdr3_length: 14; clone_size: .; cdr3_aa: CASMLGGFTGELFF; cdr3_nt: TGCGCCAGCATGTTAGGGGGATTTACCGGGGAGCTGTTTTTT
v_call: TRBV3-1/TRBV3-2; d_call: .; j_call: TRBJ2-1; cdr3_length: 15; clone_size: .; cdr3_aa: CASSSMASVYNEQFF; cdr3_nt: TGTGCCAGCAGCAGCATGGCTAGCGTTTACAATGAGCAGTTCTTC
v_call: TRBV5-1; d_call: .; j_call: TRBJ2-1; cdr3_length: 16; clone_size: .; cdr3_aa: CASLVSFRDSVNEQFF; cdr3_nt: TGCGCCAGCTTAGTCTCCTTTCGGGACTCGGTGAATGAGCAGTTCTTC
v_call: TRBV5-6; d_call: .; j_call: TRBJ1-4; cdr3_length: 15; clone_size: .; cdr3_aa: CASSLIYATNEKLFF; cdr3_nt: TGTGCCAGCAGCTTAATATATGCAACTAATGAAAAACTGTTTTTT
v_call: TRBV6-4; d_call: TRBD2; j_call: TRBJ2-1; cdr3_length: 13; clone_size: .; cdr3_aa: CASSDGGGEGQFF; cdr3_nt: TGTGCCAGCAGTGACGGGGGAGGGGAGGGACAGTTCTTC
v_call: TRBV5-4; d_call: .; j_call: TRBJ2-2; cdr3_length: 15; clone_size: .; cdr3_aa: CASYSVGEGTGELFF; cdr3_nt: TGTGCCAGCTATTCCGTGGGCGAGGGAACCGGGGAGCTGTTTTTT
v_call: TRBV6-5; d_call: TRBD1; j_call: TRBJ2-7; cdr3_length: 13; clone_size: .; cdr3_aa: CASGGQGAYEQYF; cdr3_nt: TGTGCCAGCGGGGGACAGGGGGCTTACGAGCAGTACTTC
v_call: TRBV11-3; d_call: .; j_call: TRBJ1-1; cdr3_length: 14; clone_size: .; cdr3_aa: CASQGGRMNTEAFF; cdr3_nt: TGTGCCAGCCAAGGGGGTAGAATGAACACTGAAGCTTTCTTT
v_call: TRBV2; d_call: TRBD1; j_call: TRBJ1-2; cdr3_length: 11; clone_size: .; cdr3_aa: CARTGDYGYTF; cdr3_nt: TGTGCCAGGACAGGGGACTATGGCTACACCTTC
v_call: TRBV4-2; d_call: TRBD2; j_call: TRBJ2-5; cdr3_length: 15; clone_size: .; cdr3_aa: CASSLTRTSEETQYF; cdr3_nt: TGTGCCAGCAGCCTAACCCGGACTAGCGAAGAGACCCAGTACTTC
v_call: TRBV30; d_call: TRBD2; j_call: TRBJ2-7; cdr3_length: 15; clone_size: .; cdr3_aa: CAWSPLAGVSYEQYF; cdr3_nt: TGTGCCTGGAGTCCTCTAGCGGGAGTCAGCTACGAGCAGTACTTC
v_call: TRBV29-1; d_call: TRBD2; j_call: TRBJ2-7; cdr3_length: 14; clone_size: once; cdr3_aa: CSVPVAGDYDEQYF; cdr3_nt: TGCAGCGTTCCGGTAGCGGGGGACTACGACGAGCAGTACTTC
v_call: TRBV7-3; d_call: TRBD1; j_call: TRBJ1-1; cdr3_length: 17; clone_size: .; cdr3_aa: CASSNPRDRAGNTEAFF; cdr3_nt: TGTGCCAGCAGCAATCCCCGGGACAGGGCCGGCAACACTGAAGCTTTCTTT
v_call: TRBV7-8; d_call: .; j_call: TRBJ2-6; cdr3_length: 16; clone_size: .; cdr3_aa: CASSLVLASGANVLTF; cdr3_nt: TGTGCCAGCAGCTTAGTCCTAGCATCAGGGGCCAACGTCCTGACTTTC
v_call: TRBV30; d_call: .; j_call: TRBJ1-5; cdr3_length: 13; clone_size: .; cdr3_aa: CAWSVQDNQPQHF; cdr3_nt: TGTGCCTGGAGTGTCCAGGACAATCAGCCCCAGCATTTT
v_call: TRBV10-3; d_call: .; j_call: TRBJ1-6; cdr3_length: 15; clone_size: .; cdr3_aa: CAIKTGSSYNSPLHF; cdr3_nt: TGTGCCATCAAGACAGGAAGCTCCTATAATTCACCCCTCCACTTT
v_call: TRBV13; d_call: TRBD1; j_call: TRBJ2-2; cdr3_length: 15; clone_size: once; cdr3_aa: CASSPDRGATGELFF; cdr3_nt: TGTGCCAGCAGCCCCGACAGGGGTGCCACCGGGGAGCTGTTTTTT
v_call: TRBV2; d_call: .; j_call: TRBJ2-2; cdr3_length: 15; clone_size: .; cdr3_aa: CASSEMGRNTGELFF; cdr3_nt: TGTGCCAGCAGTGAAATGGGCAGGAACACCGGGGAGCTGTTTTTT
v_call: TRBV5-1; d_call: .; j_call: TRBJ1-2; cdr3_length: 11; clone_size: .; cdr3_aa: CASREEGRVTF; cdr3_nt: TGCGCCAGCAGAGAGGAGGGGCGCGTAACCTTC
v_call: TRBV7-2; d_call: .; j_call: TRBJ2-1; cdr3_length: 16; clone_size: .; cdr3_aa: CASSLLGASSYNEQFF; cdr3_nt: TGTGCCAGCAGCTTACTCGGAGCGAGCTCCTACAATGAGCAGTTCTTC
v_call: TRBV12-3/TRBV12-4; d_call: .; j_call: TRBJ1-4; cdr3_length: 13; clone_size: .; cdr3_aa: CASSNREAGKLFF; cdr3_nt: TGTGCCAGCAGTAACCGGGAGGCAGGAAAACTGTTTTTT